The entry that follows covers one T cell receptor (beta chain) sequence. This sample is part of a study of technical replicates of blood from four donors. Profiling relied on immunoSEQ multiplex PCR, and the TCRdb table lists in-frame clones only, not all of them. The sample gives tens of thousands of clones, under 99% of which show up once; roughly 0.2% is in the top ten. Germline V gene lookup returns CDR1 LNHDA and CDR2 SQIVND (reference sequence). Trimming took 5 bases from V and 0 from J, leaving 10 bases between them. The CDR3 is 15 amino acids. The sequencing input was T cells isolated from PBMCs. The V call is TRBV19, the J call TRBJ2-2; D remains unclear. The sequence was collected from a human donor in good health. The CDR3 sequence is CASSVSIANTGELFF. The CDR3 DNA sequence: TGTGCCAGTAGTGTTAGTATCGCGAACACCGGGGAGCTGTTTTTT.